These 3 T cell receptor beta chains were all obtained from the same sample, sequenced in a study of CD8+CD57+ T cells in acquired aplastic anemia. Genomic DNA was employed as the template in profiling TCR beta VDJ and CDR3. Using its own MiXCR run on the reads, TCRdb lists one record per CDR3 protein. The top ten clones hold approximately 32% of a sample with 100,000 to 120,000 distinct CDR3 sequences, around 53% of them seen once. Input material: sorted CD4+, CD8+, or CD8+CD57+ T cells (not recorded which) from PBMCs. These TCRs come from a human donor in good health, serving as a control.

V and J are TRBV7-6 and TRBJ2-7; the D gene is possibly TRBD2 (6 bases). Germline CDR1 reads SGHVS; CDR2 reads FNYEAQ. The CDR3 is 13 residues long. The germline V and J ends were trimmed by 4 bases and 6 bases, with 13 bases remaining between them. The CDR3 DNA follows: TGTGCCAGCAGCTGGGACTTAGTATCCGAGCAGTACTTC. This gives the protein CASSWDLVSEQYF.

This clonotype has a count of ten or more. The chain employs TRBV29-1 and TRBJ2-6; D remains ambiguous. Trimming took off 5 bases at V and 3 bases at J, with 8 bases between the two ends. Looked up from germline, CDR1 is SQVTM and CDR2 is ANQGSEA. The CDR3 contains 13 residues. The CDR3 sequence: CSVRWDGANVLTF. The CDR3 DNA is TGCAGCGTTCGATGGGATGGGGCCAACGTCCTGACTTTC.

This clonotype has a single count. The J gene is TRBJ2-7, the V gene TRBV2; 9 bases match TRBD1. Trimming cost V 2 bases and J 1 base; bases outside gene matches: 3. Germline values: CDR1 SNHLY, CDR2 FYNNEI. This CDR3 is built from 15 residues. CDR3 sequence: CASSEPGQGSYEQYF. The CDR3 DNA is TGTGCCAGCAGTGAACCGGGACAGGGATCCTACGAGCAGTACTTC.